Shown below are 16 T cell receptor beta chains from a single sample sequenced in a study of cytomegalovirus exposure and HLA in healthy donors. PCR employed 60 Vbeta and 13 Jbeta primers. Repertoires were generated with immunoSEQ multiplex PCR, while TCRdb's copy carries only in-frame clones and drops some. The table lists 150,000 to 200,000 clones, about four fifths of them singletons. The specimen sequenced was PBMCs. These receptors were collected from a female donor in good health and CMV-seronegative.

The DNA for the CDR3 is TGTGCCAGCAGTCGAGAGGGTTTCAACAATCAGCCCCAGCATTTT. Protein sequence: CASSREGFNNQPQHF. The chain combines TRBV4-2 with TRBJ1-5; D is unresolved. The CDR3 covers 15 residues. The V gene's germline CDR1 is LGHNA and CDR2 YNFKEQ. V was trimmed by 6 bases and J by 3 bases, leaving 15 bases between them.

The CDR3: CASSLPGQGQETQYF. The CDR3 coding sequence is TGTGCCAGCAGCTTACCGGGACAGGGGCAAGAGACCCAGTACTTC. V usage is TRBV5-6 and J usage is TRBJ2-5; 10 bases agree with TRBD1. The CDR3 has 15 residues. Germline-derived CDR1 and CDR2 are SGHDT and YYEEEE. The J segment lost 2 bases and the V segment lost 2 bases, leaving 3 bases of the junction unmatched.

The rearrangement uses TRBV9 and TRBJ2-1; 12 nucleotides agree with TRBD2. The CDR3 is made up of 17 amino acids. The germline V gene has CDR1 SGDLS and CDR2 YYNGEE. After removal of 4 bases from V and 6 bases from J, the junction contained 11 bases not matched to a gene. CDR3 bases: TGTGCCAGCAGCCCCCTCCCCGTGACTAGCGGGGGCAATGAGCAGTTCTTC. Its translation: CASSPLPVTSGGNEQFF.

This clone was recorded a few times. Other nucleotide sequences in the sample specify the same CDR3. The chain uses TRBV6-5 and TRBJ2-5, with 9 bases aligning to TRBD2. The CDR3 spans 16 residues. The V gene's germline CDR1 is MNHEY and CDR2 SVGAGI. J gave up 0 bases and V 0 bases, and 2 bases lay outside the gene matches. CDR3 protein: CASSYSQRGDQETQYF. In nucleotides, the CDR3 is TGTGCCAGCAGTTACTCCCAGCGGGGGGACCAAGAGACCCAGTACTTC.

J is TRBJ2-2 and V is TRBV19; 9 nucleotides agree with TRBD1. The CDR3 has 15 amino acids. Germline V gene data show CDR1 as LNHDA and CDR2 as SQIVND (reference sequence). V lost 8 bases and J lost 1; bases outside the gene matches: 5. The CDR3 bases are TGTGCCAGTGGGGACAGGGTGAGGAACACCGGGGAGCTGTTTTTT. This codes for CASGDRVRNTGELFF.

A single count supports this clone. This CDR3 is CASSYTGDLGNEQYF. CDR3 nucleotides: TGTGCCAGCAGTTACACAGGGGATCTCGGGAACGAGCAGTACTTC. This chain joins TRBV6-5 and TRBJ2-7, with 7 bases matching TRBD1. This CDR3 contains 15 residues. Germline V gene lookup returns CDR1 MNHEY and CDR2 SVGAGI. V shed 2 bases and J 5 bases; nucleotides not matched to a gene: 9.

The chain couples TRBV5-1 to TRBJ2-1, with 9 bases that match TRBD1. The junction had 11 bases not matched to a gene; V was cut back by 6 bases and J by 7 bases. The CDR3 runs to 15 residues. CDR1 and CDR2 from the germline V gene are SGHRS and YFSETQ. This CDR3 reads CASTLTGGFFNEQFF. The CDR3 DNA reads TGCGCCAGCACCCTAACAGGGGGCTTCTTTAATGAGCAGTTCTTC.

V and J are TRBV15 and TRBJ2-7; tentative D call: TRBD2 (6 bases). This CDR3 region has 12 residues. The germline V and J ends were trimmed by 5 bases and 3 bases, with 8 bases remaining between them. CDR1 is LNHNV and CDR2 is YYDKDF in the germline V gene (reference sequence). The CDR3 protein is CATSPGGYEQYF. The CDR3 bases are TGTGCCACCAGCCCCGGGGGCTACGAGCAGTACTTC.

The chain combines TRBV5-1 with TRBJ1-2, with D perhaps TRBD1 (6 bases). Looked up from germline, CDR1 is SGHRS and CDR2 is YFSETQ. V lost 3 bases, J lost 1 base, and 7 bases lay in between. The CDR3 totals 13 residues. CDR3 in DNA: TGCGCCAGCAGCTGGGACAATAACTATGGCTACACCTTC. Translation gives CASSWDNNYGYTF.

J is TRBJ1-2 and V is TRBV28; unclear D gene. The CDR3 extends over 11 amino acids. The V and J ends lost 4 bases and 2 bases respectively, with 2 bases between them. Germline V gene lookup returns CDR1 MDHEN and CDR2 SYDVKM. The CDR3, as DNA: TGTGCCAGCAGTTCGAACTATGGCTACACCTTC. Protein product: CASSSNYGYTF.

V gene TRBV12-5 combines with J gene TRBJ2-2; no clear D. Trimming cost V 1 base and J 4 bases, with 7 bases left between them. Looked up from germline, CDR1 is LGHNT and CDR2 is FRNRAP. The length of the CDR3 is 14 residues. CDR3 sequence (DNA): TGTGCTAGTGGTTTGGGGGCGAGCACCGGGGAGCTGTTTTTT. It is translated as CASGLGASTGELFF.

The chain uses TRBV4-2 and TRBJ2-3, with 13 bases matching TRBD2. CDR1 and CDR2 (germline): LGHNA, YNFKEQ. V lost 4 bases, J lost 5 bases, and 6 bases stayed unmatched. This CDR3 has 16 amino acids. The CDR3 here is CASSLRTSGGGDTQYF. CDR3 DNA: TGTGCCAGCAGCCTAAGGACTAGCGGGGGAGGAGATACGCAGTATTTT.

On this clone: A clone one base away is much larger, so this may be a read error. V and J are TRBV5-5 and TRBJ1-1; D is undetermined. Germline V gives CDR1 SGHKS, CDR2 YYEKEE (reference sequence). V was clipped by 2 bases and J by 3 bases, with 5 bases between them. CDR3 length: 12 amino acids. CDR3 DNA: TGTGCCAGCAGCTTTGGAGACACTGAAGCTTTCTTT. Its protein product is CASSFGDTEAFF. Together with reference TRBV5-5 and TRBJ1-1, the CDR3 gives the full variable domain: DAGVTQSPTHLIKTRGQQVTLRCSPISGHKSVSWYQQVLGQGPQFIFQYYEKEERGRGNFPDRFSARQFPNYSSELNVNALLLGDSALYLCASSFGDTEAFFGQGTRLTVV.

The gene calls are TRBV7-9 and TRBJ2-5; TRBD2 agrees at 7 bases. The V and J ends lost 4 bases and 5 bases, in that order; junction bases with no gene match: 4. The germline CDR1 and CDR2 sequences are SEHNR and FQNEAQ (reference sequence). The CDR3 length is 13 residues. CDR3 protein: CASSSQGGETQYF. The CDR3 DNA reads TGTGCCAGCAGCTCTCAGGGAGGGGAGACCCAGTACTTC. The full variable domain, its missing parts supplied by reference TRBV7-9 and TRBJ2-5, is DTGVSQNPRHKITKRGQNVTFRCDPISEHNRLYWYRQTLGQGPEFLTYFQNEAQLEKSRLLSDRFSAERPKGSFSTLEIQRTEQGDSAMYLCASSSQGGETQYFGPGTRLLVL.

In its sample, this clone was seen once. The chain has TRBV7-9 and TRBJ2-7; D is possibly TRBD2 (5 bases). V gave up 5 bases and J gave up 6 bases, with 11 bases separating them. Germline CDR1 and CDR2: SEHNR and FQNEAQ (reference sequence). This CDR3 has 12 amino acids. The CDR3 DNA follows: TGTGCCAGCAGCGCGGGCGCGCGCGAGCAGTACTTC. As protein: CASSAGAREQYF.

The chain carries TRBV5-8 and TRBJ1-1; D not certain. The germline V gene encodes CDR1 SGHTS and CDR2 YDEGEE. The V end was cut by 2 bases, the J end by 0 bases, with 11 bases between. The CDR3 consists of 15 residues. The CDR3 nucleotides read TGTGCCAGCAGCTTCCCGACACGGCTGAACACTGAAGCTTTCTTT. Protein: CASSFPTRLNTEAFF. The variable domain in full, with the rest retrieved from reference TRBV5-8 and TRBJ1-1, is EAGVTQSPTHLIKTRGQQATLRCSPISGHTSVYWYQQALGLGLQFLLWYDEGEERNRGNFPPRFSGRQFPNYSSELNVNALELEDSALYLCASSFPTRLNTEAFFGQGTRLTVV.